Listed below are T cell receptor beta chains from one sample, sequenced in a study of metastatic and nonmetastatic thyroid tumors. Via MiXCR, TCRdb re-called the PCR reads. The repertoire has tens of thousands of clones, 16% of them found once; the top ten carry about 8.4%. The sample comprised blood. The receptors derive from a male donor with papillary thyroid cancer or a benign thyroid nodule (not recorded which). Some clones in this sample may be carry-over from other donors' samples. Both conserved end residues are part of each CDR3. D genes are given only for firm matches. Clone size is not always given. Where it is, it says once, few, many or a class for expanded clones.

CDR3aa: CASSTKGNNQPRHF
CDR3nt: TGTGCCAGTAGTACGAAGGGAAACAATCAGCCCCGGCATTTT
d_gene: NA
v_gene: TRBV19
abundance: few
j_gene: TRBJ1-5

CDR3aa: CATQRREGVYGYTF
CDR3nt: TGTGCCACCCAAAGGAGGGAGGGGGTCTATGGCTACACCTTC
d_gene: NA
v_gene: TRBV24-1
abundance: many
j_gene: TRBJ1-2

CDR3aa: CASSPPNRPGELFF
CDR3nt: TGTGCCAGCAGCCCACCAAACCGACCCGGGGAGCTGTTTTTT
d_gene: NA
v_gene: TRBV9
abundance: many
j_gene: TRBJ2-2

CDR3aa: CAISDAGANTEAFF
CDR3nt: TGTGCCATCAGTGACGCAGGGGCTAACACTGAAGCTTTCTTT
d_gene: NA
v_gene: TRBV10-3
abundance: NA
j_gene: TRBJ1-1

CDR3aa: CASSEEPGSWDEQFF
CDR3nt: TGTGCCAGCAGTGAGGAGCCCGGGAGTTGGGATGAGCAGTTCTTC
d_gene: NA
v_gene: TRBV2
abundance: NA
j_gene: TRBJ2-1

CDR3aa: CASSQATRPPGTEAFF
CDR3nt: TGCGCCAGCAGCCAAGCTACGAGGCCACCGGGCACTGAAGCTTTCTTT
d_gene: NA
v_gene: TRBV4-1
abundance: many
j_gene: TRBJ1-1

CDR3aa: CASWTASTDTQYF
CDR3nt: TGTGCCAGCTGGACAGCCTCCACAGATACGCAGTATTTT
d_gene: NA
v_gene: TRBV2
abundance: NA
j_gene: TRBJ2-3

CDR3aa: CASSLKQIQIVTTEAFF
CDR3nt: TGCGCCAGCAGCTTGAAACAAATACAGATCGTGACCACTGAAGCTTTCTTT
d_gene: NA
v_gene: TRBV5-1
abundance: NA
j_gene: TRBJ1-1

CDR3aa: CASSQAIGYPSELFF
CDR3nt: TGTGCCAGCAGCCAAGCAATTGGCTACCCTTCCGAGCTGTTTTTT
d_gene: NA
v_gene: TRBV3-1
abundance: many
j_gene: TRBJ2-2

CDR3aa: CSAPSGSRTDTQYF
CDR3nt: TGCAGTGCTCCAAGCGGGAGTCGGACAGATACGCAGTATTTT
d_gene: TRBD2
v_gene: TRBV20-1
abundance: many
j_gene: TRBJ2-3

CDR3aa: CASSPSGGPMTGELFF
CDR3nt: TGTGCCAGCAGTCCTTCGGGAGGGCCTATGACCGGGGAGCTGTTTTTT
d_gene: TRBD2
v_gene: TRBV7-3
abundance: NA
j_gene: TRBJ2-2

CDR3aa: CASSEDGGDNSPLHF
CDR3nt: TGTGCCAGCAGTGAAGACGGAGGGGACAATTCACCCCTCCACTTT
d_gene: NA
v_gene: TRBV6-1
abundance: many
j_gene: TRBJ1-6

CDR3aa: CASSLGASGRATDTQYF
CDR3nt: TGTGCCAGCAGCTTGGGGGCTAGCGGTAGGGCCACAGATACGCAGTATTTT
d_gene: NA
v_gene: TRBV11-1
abundance: NA
j_gene: TRBJ2-3

CDR3aa: CASSYLGLGQNTGELFF
CDR3nt: TGTGCCAGCAGTTACCTGGGATTGGGACAAAACACCGGGGAGCTGTTTTTT
d_gene: NA
v_gene: TRBV6-5
abundance: many
j_gene: TRBJ2-2

CDR3aa: CASSVVGDTQYF
CDR3nt: TGTGCCAGCAGCGTAGTCGGGGATACGCAGTATTTT
d_gene: NA
v_gene: TRBV9
abundance: many
j_gene: TRBJ2-3

CDR3aa: CASSEYRNTGELFF
CDR3nt: TGTGCCAGCAGTGAATATAGGAACACCGGGGAGCTGTTTTTT
d_gene: NA
v_gene: TRBV25-1
abundance: many
j_gene: TRBJ2-2

CDR3aa: CASSYLGEQYF
CDR3nt: TGTGCCAGCAGTTACCTGGGCGAGCAGTACTTC
d_gene: NA
v_gene: TRBV6-6
abundance: many
j_gene: TRBJ2-7

CDR3aa: CPSSVNEKLFF
CDR3nt: TGTCCCAGCAGTGTTAATGAAAAACTGTTTTTT
d_gene: NA
v_gene: TRBV12-3/TRBV12-4
abundance: NA
j_gene: TRBJ1-4

CDR3aa: CASIVAGQGTEAFF
CDR3nt: TGTGCCAGCATTGTGGCGGGACAGGGGACTGAAGCTTTCTTT
d_gene: TRBD1
v_gene: TRBV2
abundance: NA
j_gene: TRBJ1-1

CDR3aa: CASSLVLGGGETQYF
CDR3nt: TGCGCCAGCAGCTTGGTCCTGGGGGGGGGTGAGACCCAGTACTTC
d_gene: TRBD2
v_gene: TRBV5-1
abundance: many
j_gene: TRBJ2-5

CDR3aa: CASSGGGHLEKLFF
CDR3nt: TGTGCCAGCAGTGGAGGGGGCCACCTTGAAAAACTGTTTTTT
d_gene: TRBD1
v_gene: TRBV27
abundance: few
j_gene: TRBJ1-4

CDR3aa: CASSLQNTGELFF
CDR3nt: TGCGCCAGCAGCTTACAGAACACCGGGGAGCTGTTTTTT
d_gene: NA
v_gene: TRBV5-1
abundance: many
j_gene: TRBJ2-2